This TCR beta chain is drawn from a study of T cells after yellow fever vaccination. Trimming took 1 base from V and 8 from J, leaving 8 bases between them. Germline V gene lookup returns CDR1 SGHVS and CDR2 FNYEAQ. The CDR3 spans 13 residues. They built TCR cDNA with 5'RACE template switching, a step that put in a universal primer site and UMIs. TCRdb re-derived calls from the 5' RACE reads in MiXCR, one entry per CDR3 protein. This table has 300,000 or so distinct CDR3 sequences, around 7% appearing once. Findings and caveats of the study: Subsequent booster samples again held most clones from primary vaccination (96% CD4, roughly 88% CD8).

This clonotype was detected many times. Antigen: not known. The receptor comes from a man aged 18 to 30 who received the YFV17D yellow fever vaccine. The sample here was PBMCs, taken roughly seven weeks after the first yellow fever vaccination. This chain connects TRBV7-6 to TRBJ1-4; no firm D call. As DNA, the CDR3 is TGTGCCAGCAGCTTAGGGGTCAGCGAAAAACTGTTTTTT. Protein sequence: CASSLGVSEKLFF.